This T cell receptor (delta chain) originates from a study of gamma-delta T cells after stem cell transplantation. TCRdb re-called the RT-PCR reads via CATT. Of about 3,000 delta-chain clones listed, about 2.6% are singletons. Germline V lookup: CDR1 NSMFDY, CDR2 ISSIKDK. This CDR3 is built from 17 residues. V was cut by 0 bases and J by 0 bases, with 18 bases left in between. The sequencing input was gamma-delta T cells. The rearrangement joins TRAV29/DV5 to TRDJ1; no definite D call. This sequence originates from a human donor. It is not recorded whose cells these are; they may come from a transplant donor. The CDR3 DNA reads as TGTGCAGCAAGCGACTTGGACGCGGAGCCGTACACCGATAAACTCATCTTT. The encoded protein is CAASDLDAEPYTDKLIF.